The 31 T cell receptor beta chains reported below all come from one sample, sequenced in a study of shared clonotypes between healthy human individuals (dated by TCRdb to 2020 to 2021). Receptor amplification or capture employed the immunoSEQ multiplex PCR assay. The clones in this table, taken by TCRdb from immuneACCESS, are in-frame only. Not every clone is retained; where verified, under half of the shortfall comes from an unresolved V gene, and the cause of the rest is unknown. The sample contains hundreds of thousands of clones, about 74% of them found a single time. The top ten constitute roughly 1.7% of the sample. Sequencing was performed on memory CD4+ T cells sorted from blood. Read against the paper, the sample's cell subset or site label means: CD45RA-negative fraction. The receptor set was obtained from a woman aged 25-40 years in good health.

The rearrangement uses TRBV6-6 and TRBJ1-1; possible D gene TRBD1, 6 bases. The CDR3 has 13 amino acids. V was clipped by 5 bases and J by 2 bases, with 9 bases between them. CDR1 is MNHNY and CDR2 is SVGAGI in the germline V gene (reference sequence). This CDR3 is CASSQGFNTEAFF. CDR3 DNA: TGTGCCAGCAGTCAGGGGTTCAACACTGAAGCTTTCTTT.

The rearrangement links TRBV4-1 to TRBJ2-5, with D possibly being TRBD2 (6 bases). The V and J ends lost 1 base and 1 base respectively, with 19 bases between them. Looked up from germline, CDR1 is MGHRA and CDR2 is YSYEKL. The CDR3 sequence is 18 residues long. CDR3 nucleotide sequence: TGCGCCAGCAGCCAAGCCGCAGCCGGGGGAGCCCCCCAAGAGACCCAGTACTTC. Its translation is CASSQAAAGGAPQETQYF.

The V and J genes are TRBV10-3 and TRBJ2-7; D is possibly TRBD1 or TRBD2 (5 bases each). Germline V gene sequence: CDR1 ENHRY, CDR2 SYGVKD. The CDR3 is 12 amino acids. The ends were cut back, 10 bases at V and 7 bases at J, with 17 bases in the middle. The CDR3 DNA follows: TGTGCCAGCGCCGGGGCGACGGGTGAGCAGTACTTC. It is translated as CASAGATGEQYF.

This rearrangement joins TRBV5-1 to TRBJ1-2; the D is unclear. The V end was cut by 0 bases, the J end by 6 bases, with 12 bases between. The CDR3 runs 14 residues. Germline V gene sequence: CDR1 SGHRS, CDR2 YFSETQ. Here the CDR3 reads CASSLARLSDGYTF. The CDR3 nucleotides read TGCGCCAGCAGCTTGGCCAGACTTTCGGATGGCTACACCTTC.

This clone was counted a few times. The rearrangement joins TRBV9 to TRBJ2-2, with 8 positions matching TRBD2. Per the germline V gene, CDR1 is SGDLS and CDR2 is YYNGEE. The V segment lost 0 bases and the J segment 7 bases; nucleotides outside the gene matches: 5. The CDR3 covers 15 residues. CDR3 DNA sequence: TGTGCCAGCAGCGTAGGGCAGCGGGGGTACGGGGAGCTGTTTTTT. This codes for CASSVGQRGYGELFF.

The V call is TRBV7-9, the J call TRBJ2-7; 7 bases are a match to TRBD1. V shed 5 bases and J 5 bases; nucleotides not matched to a gene: 18. Per the germline V gene, CDR1 is SEHNR and CDR2 is FQNEAQ (reference sequence). The CDR3 has 17 amino acids. In nucleotides, the CDR3 is TGTGCCAGCAGCCCCCCAGCAGTCGGGACAGTTCTCCACGAGCAGTACTTC. Its protein product is CASSPPAVGTVLHEQYF.

This clone was detected a few times. Different DNA sequences within this sample yield the same CDR3. The V gene is TRBV18, the J gene TRBJ2-7; possibly TRBD2 for D (5 bases). V lost 0 bases to trimming and J lost 6 bases, with 6 bases between them. CDR1 is KGHSH and CDR2 is LQKENI in the germline V gene. The CDR3 is 12 residues long. The CDR3: CASSPPAGEQYF. The CDR3 DNA follows: TGTGCCAGCTCACCACCGGCGGGCGAGCAGTACTTC. Looking up the rest from reference TRBV18 and TRBJ2-7 gives the full variable domain: NAGVMQNPRHLVRRRGQEARLRCSPMKGHSHVYWYRQLPEEGLKFMVYLQKENIIDESGMPKERFSAEFPKEGPSILRIQQVVRGDSAAYFCASSPPAGEQYFGPGTRLTVT.

This chain links TRBV6-6 with TRBJ2-7; 11 positions match TRBD2. In germline, CDR1 is MNHNY, CDR2 SVGAGI (reference sequence). The CDR3 is made up of 16 amino acids. J was trimmed by 4 bases and V by 2 bases; bases with no gene match: 7. DNA for the CDR3: TGTGCCAGCAGTTACCCTATAGCGGGAGGGGGGTACGAGCAGTACTTC. This gives the protein CASSYPIAGGGYEQYF.

V is TRBV2 and J is TRBJ2-7, with 9 bases aligning to TRBD2. Germline CDR1 reads SNHLY; CDR2 reads FYNNEI. Unmatched junction bases numbered 17, after V lost 6 bases and J lost 5 bases. This CDR3 has 17 amino acids. The CDR3 DNA sequence: TGTGCCAGCAGAAACTTAGGATGGACTAGCGCCGGGGACGAGCAGTACTTC. It yields the protein CASRNLGWTSAGDEQYF.

The genes are TRBV2 and TRBJ1-1; D is unresolved. This CDR3 region has 13 residues. Germline loops: CDR1 SNHLY, CDR2 FYNNEI. Trimming removed 4 bases from V and 4 bases from J, with 10 bases in between. For the CDR3, the DNA is TGTGCCAGCAGTGCCCCTGTTGGCACTGAAGCTTTCTTT. It translates to CASSAPVGTEAFF. Full variable domain (rest looked up from reference TRBV2 and TRBJ1-1): EPEVTQTPSHQVTQMGQEVILRCVPISNHLYFYWYRQILGQKVEFLVSFYNNEISEKSEIFDDQFSVERPDGSNFTLKIRSTKLEDSAMYFCASSAPVGTEAFFGQGTRLTVV.

The CDR3 sequence is CASSWAPGRSYEQYF. CDR3 DNA: TGTGCCAGCAGCTGGGCGCCGGGACGGAGCTACGAGCAGTACTTC. The gene calls are TRBV5-5 and TRBJ2-7; possibly TRBD1 or TRBD2 for D (5 bases each). V shed 3 bases and J shed 3 bases, with 16 bases lying between them. The CDR3 length is 15 residues. Germline lookup yields CDR1 SGHKS and CDR2 YYEKEE (reference sequence).

This clone has a single count. V and J are TRBV4-1 and TRBJ1-2; D not certain. Germline V gives CDR1 MGHRA, CDR2 YSYEKL. V was trimmed by 2 bases and J by 3 bases, leaving 13 bases between them. This CDR3 is 15 amino acids long. The DNA of the CDR3 is TGCGCCAGCAGCCAACCCGAACAGAGCTACTATGGCTACACCTTC. Protein product: CASSQPEQSYYGYTF.

The chain is built from TRBV6-5 and TRBJ2-7; 8 positions agree with TRBD1. Germline-derived CDR1 and CDR2 are MNHEY and SVGAGI. Unmatched junction bases numbered 9, after V lost 5 bases and J lost 3 bases. The CDR3 covers 15 residues. The chain's CDR3 is CASSTTGGSFYEQYF. Here the CDR3 DNA reads TGTGCCAGCAGTACTACAGGGGGGAGTTTCTACGAGCAGTACTTC.

V and J are TRBV30 and TRBJ2-5, with D unclear. The V end lost 2 bases, the J end lost 5 bases, and 12 bases lay between the germline ends. The germline gives CDR1 GTSNPN, CDR2 SVGIG (reference sequence). The CDR3 is 13 residues long. The CDR3 bases are TGTGCCTGGAGTACCCCCCCCGGGGAGACCCAGTACTTC. This sequence encodes CAWSTPPGETQYF.

The chain couples TRBV6-1 to TRBJ2-7; 8 nucleotides agree with TRBD1. V lost 5 bases and J lost 5; bases outside the gene matches: 11. The CDR3 length is 15 residues. Germline loops: CDR1 MNHNS, CDR2 SASEGT. The CDR3 coding sequence is TGTGCCAGCAGTTCCACGCTCTTGACAGGGGACGAGCAGTACTTC. Translated, it gives CASSSTLLTGDEQYF.

The chain combines TRBV5-6 with TRBJ2-7, with D possibly being TRBD2 (5 bases). The germline CDR1 and CDR2 sequences are SGHDT and YYEEEE. The CDR3 contains 12 residues. V dropped 2 bases and J dropped 4 bases, with 7 bases sitting between them. DNA for the CDR3: TGTGCCAGCAGCTTATGGACTTACGAGCAGTACTTC. Amino acid sequence: CASSLWTYEQYF.

On this clone: Other DNA sequences of this sample code for an identical CDR3. The chain uses TRBV11-2 and TRBJ2-1; D not resolved. Germline V gene sequence: CDR1 SGHAT, CDR2 FQNNGV. The CDR3 spans 11 residues. V gave up 1 base and J gave up 8 bases, with 3 bases separating them. DNA for the CDR3: TGTGCCAGCAGCTTAGCCGATGAGCAGTTCTTC. Protein: CASSLADEQFF.

This rearrangement joins TRBV25-1 to TRBJ2-7, with D possibly TRBD2 on 6 matching bases. CDR3 length: 15 residues. V lost 1 base and J lost 0, with 10 bases in between. Germline lookup yields CDR1 MGHDK and CDR2 SYGVNS. The CDR3: CASSESGESSYEQYF. As DNA, the CDR3 is TGTGCCAGCAGTGAATCGGGGGAGAGCTCCTACGAGCAGTACTTC.

This clone was detected only once. The gene calls are TRBV6-6 and TRBJ1-1; D gene ambiguous. This CDR3 is built from 14 residues. The V gene lost 2 bases and the J gene lost 1 base, with 8 bases spanning the gap. Germline CDR1 is MNHNY and CDR2 is SVGAGI (reference sequence). Here the CDR3 DNA reads TGTGCCAGCAGTTACGATAGAGGGAACACTGAAGCTTTCTTT. This gives the protein CASSYDRGNTEAFF.

This clone was detected a few times. This chain uses TRBV5-1 with TRBJ1-1, with 12 nucleotides matching TRBD1. CDR1 is SGHRS, CDR2 YFSETQ, per germline. The ends lost 4 bases at V and 2 bases at J; junction bases unmatched: 6. The CDR3 length is 16 residues. The CDR3 bases are TGCGCCAGCAGCCGGGACAGGGGGCGTCTCAACACTGAAGCTTTCTTT. Translating it yields CASSRDRGRLNTEAFF.

The J gene is TRBJ2-7, the V gene TRBV25-1; maybe TRBD2 (7 bases). The ends were cut back, 6 bases at V and 3 bases at J, with 18 bases in the middle. The CDR3 contains 15 residues. The V gene's germline CDR1 is MGHDK and CDR2 SYGVNS. CDR3 nucleotide sequence: TGTGCCAGCAGGGGGGGGCTAGCGATGGGCTACGAGCAGTACTTC. Translating gives CASRGGLAMGYEQYF.

The chain uses TRBV18 and TRBJ1-5; TRBD1 matches at 9 bases. Losses at the gene ends were 8 bases for V and 2 bases for J; bases not matched to a gene: 4. The CDR3 loop spans 14 amino acids. The V gene's germline CDR1 is KGHSH and CDR2 LQKENI. The CDR3 is CASQGQGGNQPQHF. DNA of the CDR3: TGTGCCAGCCAGGGACAGGGTGGCAATCAGCCCCAGCATTTT.

This chain links TRBV27 with TRBJ1-2; the match to TRBD1 covers 7 bases. The CDR3 totals 14 residues. After removal of 5 bases from V and 5 bases from J, the junction contained 8 bases not matched to a gene. In germline, CDR1 is MNHEY, CDR2 SMNVEV (reference sequence). In DNA, the CDR3 is TGTGCCAGCAGTATAACAGGGGATACGTATGGCTACACCTTC. Amino acids: CASSITGDTYGYTF.

This clone turned up a few times. V gene TRBV19 combines with J gene TRBJ2-1; TRBD2 aligns across 8 bases. Germline loops: CDR1 LNHDA, CDR2 SQIVND (reference sequence). Unmatched junction bases numbered 9, after V lost 7 bases and J lost 7 bases. CDR3 length: 14 residues. CDR3: CASINSGKGNEQFF. CDR3 DNA: TGTGCCAGTATTAATAGCGGGAAGGGGAATGAGCAGTTCTTC.

The chain couples TRBV10-3 to TRBJ2-5, with TRBD2 matching over 9 bases. Germline CDR1 reads ENHRY; CDR2 reads SYGVKD. Trimming at V came to 10 bases and at J to 1 base, leaving 10 bases not matched to a gene. CDR3 length: 15 amino acids. As DNA, the CDR3 is TGTGCCACCCAGCCGACTAGCGGAGTCCAAGAGACCCAGTACTTC. It translates to CATQPTSGVQETQYF.

The chain carries TRBV5-8 and TRBJ2-3, with D tentatively TRBD2 (6 bases). V lost 0 bases and J lost 4, with 12 bases in between. The CDR3 has 15 residues. CDR1 is SGHTS and CDR2 is YDEGEE in the germline V gene. The CDR3 region has the DNA TGTGCCAGCAGCTTGGAGGGAGGAGCGGCAGATACGCAGTATTTT. Translated: CASSLEGGAADTQYF.

The sample holds one count of this clone. The CDR3 nucleotides read TGTGCCAGCAGTGGAGCCGCACCCTTCTACAATGAGCAGTTCTTC. Protein: CASSGAAPFYNEQFF. The chain joins TRBV25-1 to TRBJ2-1; D not resolved. Germline loops: CDR1 MGHDK, CDR2 SYGVNS. With 4 bases removed from V and 3 bases from J, the gap between germline ends came to 13 bases. The CDR3 covers 15 residues.

The chain couples TRBV4-1 to TRBJ2-7; 11 bases match TRBD2. V lost 1 base, J lost 0 bases, and 2 bases stayed unmatched. The CDR3 totals 16 residues. CDR1 MGHRA and CDR2 YSYEKL come from the germline V gene. CDR3 coding DNA: TGCGCCAGCAGCCAAGCACTAGCGGGAGTCTCCTACGAGCAGTACTTC. Translation: CASSQALAGVSYEQYF.

This chain links TRBV29-1 with TRBJ2-5; TRBD2 might be the D (5 bases). Trimming took off 4 bases at V and 5 bases at J, with 17 bases between the two ends. Germline values: CDR1 SQVTM, CDR2 ANQGSEA. The CDR3 has 14 residues. CDR3 protein: CSVGVQASSETQYF. Written as DNA, the CDR3 is TGCAGCGTTGGTGTTCAAGCTAGCTCGGAGACCCAGTACTTC.

The chain uses TRBV2 and TRBJ1-2; D is unclear. The ends were cut back, 2 bases at V and 8 bases at J, with 15 bases in the middle. The CDR3 has 14 residues. Germline CDR1 and CDR2: SNHLY and FYNNEI. CDR3 DNA sequence: TGTGCCAGCAGTGAAACGGTCGCCCTTGGAGGCTACACCTTC. Translation: CASSETVALGGYTF.

The chain links TRBV2 to TRBJ1-5; D not resolved. CDR1 is SNHLY, CDR2 FYNNEI, per germline. V lost 3 bases and J lost 5, with 5 bases in between. This CDR3 spans 12 amino acids. The chain's CDR3 is CASSDRDQPQHF. CDR3 nucleotide sequence: TGTGCCAGCAGTGATCGTGATCAGCCCCAGCATTTT.